This TCR beta chain is from a study of shared clonotypes between healthy human individuals. Genomic DNA (from each subset) was split evenly across several immunoSEQ plates. The table came from immunoSEQ multiplex PCR; TCRdb's copy has only in-frame clones and leaves some out. The sample has about a million clones; approximately 70% are singletons. Germline lookup yields CDR1 SGHTA and CDR2 FQGNSA. The germline V and J ends were trimmed by 5 bases and 1 base, with 16 bases remaining between them. The CDR3 has 16 amino acids. This clone was seen just once. Its antigen is not identified. Broader study findings: A few donors showed sharing of approximately 4.7% of naive CD4 clonotypes. Non-shared clonotypes had lower generation probabilities than clonotypes shared by all four sorted-subset donors. The rarefaction results pointed to incomplete sorted-subset sequencing despite large depth.

The chain is built from TRBV7-2 and TRBJ2-3, with D possibly matching TRBD2 (5 bases). The sequence was obtained from a man between 18 and 35 years old in good health. The sample consisted of memory CD4+ T cells sorted from blood. Stated subset: CD45RA-negative fraction. The CDR3 here is CASSPLAKTGTDTQYF. The DNA for the CDR3 is TGTGCCAGCAGCCCCTTAGCGAAAACGGGCACAGATACGCAGTATTTT.